The 15 T cell receptor beta chains in this list originate from one sample, sequenced in a study of blood T cell repertoires in COVID-19. Clones were sequenced by immunoSEQ multiplex PCR, and TCRdb holds only the in-frame ones, with some missing. The sample contains tens of thousands of clones, around 85% of which appear only once. Sequencing was done on a sample of peripheral blood. The receptors stem from a man between 70 and 80 years old with active COVID-19.

This clone has just one count. V gene TRBV7-3 combines with J gene TRBJ1-3; weak D call: TRBD1 (5 bases). This CDR3 comprises 12 residues. The germline V gene encodes CDR1 SGHTA and CDR2 FQGTGA. The V and J ends lost 4 bases and 4 bases respectively, with 5 bases between them. The CDR3 DNA reads TGTGCCAGCAGCTCAGGGGGAAACACCATATATTTT. Translating it yields CASSSGGNTIYF. Filled out from reference TRBV7-3 and TRBJ1-3, the complete variable domain reads GAGVSQTPSNKVTEKGKYVELRCDPISGHTALYWYRQSLGQGPEFLIYFQGTGAADDSGLPNDRFFAVRPEGSVSTLKIQRTERGDSAVYLCASSSGGNTIYFGEGSWLTVV.

The chain couples TRBV7-3 to TRBJ1-1, with no clear D. V was pared by 1 base and J by 4 bases, with 13 bases between. The germline V gene has CDR1 SGHTA and CDR2 FQGTGA. CDR3 length: 15 residues. As DNA, the CDR3 is TGTGCCAGCAGCTTAAACCCGCGGGAGGGCACTGAAGCTTTCTTT. Translating it yields CASSLNPREGTEAFF.

V is TRBV2 and J is TRBJ2-1; D possibly corresponds to TRBD1 (5 bases). The germline V gene encodes CDR1 SNHLY and CDR2 FYNNEI. Trimming cost V 7 bases and J 6 bases, with 10 bases left between them. The CDR3 extends over 12 amino acids. CDR3 protein: CASIAGINEQFF. DNA for the CDR3: TGTGCCAGCATCGCAGGGATCAATGAGCAGTTCTTC.

This clone appeared once. The J gene is TRBJ2-5, the V gene TRBV7-2; TRBD2 aligns across 12 bases. CDR1 is SGHTA, CDR2 FQGNSA, per germline. V was clipped by 2 bases and J by 2 bases; unmatched bases: 3. This CDR3 comprises 16 residues. CDR3 nucleotide sequence: TGTGCCAGCAGCTTACTAGCGGGAGGGGGACAAGAGACCCAGTACTTC. Translation gives CASSLLAGGGQETQYF.

V gene TRBV5-1 combines with J gene TRBJ2-3, with TRBD2 matching over 9 bases. With 3 bases clipped from V and 6 bases from J, the junction kept 11 bases outside the gene matches. The CDR3 totals 16 residues. Per the germline V gene, CDR1 is SGHRS and CDR2 is YFSETQ. The CDR3, as DNA: TGCGCCAGCAGCTCGGACCTAACTAGCGGGTGGGATACGCAGTATTTT. This encodes CASSSDLTSGWDTQYF.

This clone was seen more than once but under ten times. The chain employs TRBV30 and TRBJ1-2; maybe TRBD1 (6 bases). V was shortened by 4 bases and J by 10 bases, with 13 bases between the two germline ends. Looked up from germline, CDR1 is GTSNPN and CDR2 is SVGIG (reference sequence). CDR3 length: 11 amino acids. CDR3 in amino acids: CAWTSGETYTF. In nucleotides, the CDR3 is TGTGCCTGGACCTCAGGGGAGACCTACACCTTC.

The V and J genes are TRBV7-2 and TRBJ2-3; 10 bases agree with TRBD2. From germline, CDR1 is SGHTA and CDR2 FQGNSA. This CDR3 comprises 16 residues. Losses at the gene ends were 5 bases for V and 4 bases for J; bases not matched to a gene: 9. The CDR3 spells CASSQRAGGHSDTQYF. CDR3 bases: TGTGCCAGCAGCCAACGAGCGGGAGGGCACTCAGATACGCAGTATTTT.

V and J are TRBV7-3 and TRBJ2-3; D possibly corresponds to TRBD1 (6 bases). The CDR3 runs to 17 residues. Germline V gene data show CDR1 as SGHTA and CDR2 as FQGTGA. V shed 2 bases and J shed 6 bases, with 21 bases lying between them. This CDR3 is CASSLLGAEGTRDTQYF. The CDR3 DNA reads as TGTGCCAGCAGCTTATTGGGGGCGGAAGGAACTCGGGATACGCAGTATTTT.

This clone appeared a few times. The gene calls are TRBV6-4 and TRBJ2-7; a possible D gene is TRBD2 (6 bases). V lost 7 bases and J 1 base, leaving 20 bases between the germline ends. This CDR3 is built from 16 residues. The germline V gene has CDR1 MRHNA and CDR2 SNTAGT. CDR3 sequence: CASILRGIFLSYEQYF. CDR3 coding DNA: TGTGCCAGCATTCTCCGGGGGATTTTCTTATCCTACGAGCAGTACTTC.

In this sample, this clone turned up once. The chain is built from TRBV7-2 and TRBJ1-3; D uncertain. The CDR3 is 16 residues long. With 1 base removed from V and 0 bases from J, the gap between germline ends came to 10 bases. In germline, CDR1 is SGHTA, CDR2 FQGNSA. In DNA, the CDR3 is TGTGCCAGCAGCTTAGGTCGTGTCAGCTCTGGAAACACCATATATTTT. It is translated as CASSLGRVSSGNTIYF.

This clone was observed a handful of times. The V and J genes are TRBV2 and TRBJ1-1; 7 bases are shared with TRBD1. The CDR3 length is 16 residues. Looked up from germline, CDR1 is SNHLY and CDR2 is FYNNEI. Trimming cost V 2 bases and J 1 base; bases outside gene matches: 7. Written as DNA, the CDR3 is TGTGCCAGCAGTGAAAGACAGGGTGGGGCGAACACTGAAGCTTTCTTT. It translates to CASSERQGGANTEAFF.

CDR3 nucleotide sequence: TGTGCCAGCAGCATGACTAGCTCGGCAGATACGCAGTATTTT. Translation gives CASSMTSSADTQYF. The chain uses TRBV7-2 and TRBJ2-3, with 7 nucleotides matching TRBD2. CDR1 SGHTA and CDR2 FQGNSA come from the germline V gene. The J segment lost 4 bases and the V segment lost 5 bases, leaving 6 bases of the junction unmatched. The CDR3 is 14 amino acids.

CDR3 in amino acids: CASSQERGPGYEQYF. Here the CDR3 DNA reads TGCGCCAGCAGCCAAGAGAGGGGGCCTGGCTACGAGCAGTACTTC. The chain uses TRBV4-3 and TRBJ2-7; 7 bases align to TRBD1. Germline CDR1 is LGHNA and CDR2 is YSLEER. J lost 3 bases, V lost 0 bases, and 5 bases had no gene match. There are 15 residues in the CDR3.

The chain recombines TRBV9 with TRBJ2-1; TRBD2 might be the D (6 bases). The CDR3 has 15 amino acids. V lost 0 bases and J 4 bases, leaving 11 bases between the germline ends. The germline CDR1 and CDR2 sequences are SGDLS and YYNGEE. The DNA for the CDR3 is TGTGCCAGCAGCGTAGAGGCGGGATCTTACAATGAGCAGTTCTTC. Translating gives CASSVEAGSYNEQFF.

V gene TRBV5-6 combines with J gene TRBJ2-5; D is uncertain. From germline, CDR1 is SGHDT and CDR2 YYEEEE. The CDR3 extends over 13 amino acids. The V end was cut by 1 base, the J end by 7 bases, with 11 bases between. CDR3 in DNA: TGTGCCAGCAGCTTGCTTCAGGTGGGGACCCAGTACTTC. Protein sequence: CASSLLQVGTQYF.